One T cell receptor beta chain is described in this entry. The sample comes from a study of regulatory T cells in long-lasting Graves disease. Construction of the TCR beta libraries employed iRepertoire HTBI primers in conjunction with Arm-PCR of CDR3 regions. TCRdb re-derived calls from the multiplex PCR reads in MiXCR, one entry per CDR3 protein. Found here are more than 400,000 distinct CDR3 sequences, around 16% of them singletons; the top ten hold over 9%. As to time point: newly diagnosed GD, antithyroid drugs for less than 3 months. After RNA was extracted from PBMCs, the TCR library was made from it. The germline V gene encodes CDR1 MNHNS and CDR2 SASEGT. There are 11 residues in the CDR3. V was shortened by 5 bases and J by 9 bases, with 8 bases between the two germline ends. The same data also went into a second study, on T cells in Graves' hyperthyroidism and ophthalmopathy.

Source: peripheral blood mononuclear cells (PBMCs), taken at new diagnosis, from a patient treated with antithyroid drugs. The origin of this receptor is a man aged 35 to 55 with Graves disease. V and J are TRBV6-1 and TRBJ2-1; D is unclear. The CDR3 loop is CASSRSGEQFF. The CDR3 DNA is TGTGCCAGCAGTCGGTCGGGTGAGCAGTTCTTC.